Reported below is one TCR beta chain. The antigen remains undetermined. The germline gives CDR1 DFQATT, CDR2 SNEGSKA (reference sequence). The CDR3 length is 15 residues. V dropped 2 bases and J dropped 6; count of bases not matched to a gene: 6. The data belong to a study of T cells after yellow fever vaccination. Study-wide results and limits: Detected again after the booster were most primary-vaccination clones, at 95% to 97% CD4 and about 90% CD8. The study noted that FACS-sorted repertoires could contain abundant clonotypes contaminating from the bulk population. When the response was secondary, it was weaker but reached its peak faster, day 5 versus 15.

UMIs and a universal primer site were added when TCR cDNA was made by 5'RACE template switching. TCRdb reprocessed the 5' RACE reads via MiXCR and lists one record per CDR3 protein. The repertoire holds approximately 550,000 distinct CDR3 sequences, about 19% seen once, with around 15% in the top ten. The source material was PBMCs, sampled 15 days after the yellow fever booster vaccination. The TCR comes from a man aged 30 to 39 who received the YFV17D yellow fever vaccine. This sequence joins TRBV20-1 and TRBJ2-1; 11 positions agree with TRBD2. The CDR3 sequence is CSARPTTSGINEQFF. DNA of the CDR3: TGCAGTGCTAGACCAACGACTAGCGGGATCAATGAGCAGTTCTTC.